This TCR beta chain was observed in a study of long-term antiretroviral therapy in people with HIV. Study-wide findings and caveats: Across all time points, the repertoire was dominated by clones that expanded before ART.

V lost 2 bases, J lost 5 bases, and 10 bases lay in between. Germline-derived CDR1 and CDR2 are MDHEN and SYDVKM. This CDR3 spans 14 amino acids. The immunoSEQ assay was v3.0, run at survey level. The data were produced by immunoSEQ multiplex PCR, yet TCRdb's version contains in-frame clones alone and is incomplete. The sample includes 25,000 to 30,000 clones, 86% of them seen just once. Of note for this clone: No antigen is known for it.

This TCR derives from a man aged 35-49 years with HIV. The specimen comprised unsorted PBMCs, sampled 2.7 years after starting antiretroviral therapy. The V call is TRBV28, the J call TRBJ2-1, with D perhaps TRBD1 (5 bases). The CDR3 region is CASSLRLRDNEQFF. CDR3 sequence (DNA): TGTGCCAGCAGTTTAAGGCTCAGGGACAATGAGCAGTTCTTC.